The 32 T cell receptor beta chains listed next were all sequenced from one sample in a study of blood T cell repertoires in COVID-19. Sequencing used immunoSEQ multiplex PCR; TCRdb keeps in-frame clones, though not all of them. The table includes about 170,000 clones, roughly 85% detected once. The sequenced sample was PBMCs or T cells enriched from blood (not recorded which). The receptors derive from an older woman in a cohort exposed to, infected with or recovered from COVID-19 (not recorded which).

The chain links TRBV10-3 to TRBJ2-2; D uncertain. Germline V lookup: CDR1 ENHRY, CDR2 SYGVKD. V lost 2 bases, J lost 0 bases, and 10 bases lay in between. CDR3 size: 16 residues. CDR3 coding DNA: TGTGCCATCAGTGAGCCGGCTAGTACGAACACCGGGGAGCTGTTTTTT. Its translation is CAISEPASTNTGELFF.

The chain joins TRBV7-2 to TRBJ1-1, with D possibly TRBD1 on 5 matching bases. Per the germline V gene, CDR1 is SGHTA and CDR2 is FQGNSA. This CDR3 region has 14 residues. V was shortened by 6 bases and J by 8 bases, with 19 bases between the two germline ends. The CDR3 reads CASSSAGGYGEAFF. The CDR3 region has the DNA TGTGCCAGCAGTTCCGCGGGGGGGTACGGCGAAGCTTTCTTT.

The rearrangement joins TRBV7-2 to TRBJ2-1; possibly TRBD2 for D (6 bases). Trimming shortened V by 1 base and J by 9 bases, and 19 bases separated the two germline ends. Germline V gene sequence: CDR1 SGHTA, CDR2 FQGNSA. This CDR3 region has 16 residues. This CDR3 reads CASSLVGGSRDFEQFF. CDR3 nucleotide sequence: TGTGCCAGCAGCTTAGTCGGAGGGAGCAGGGACTTTGAGCAGTTCTTC.

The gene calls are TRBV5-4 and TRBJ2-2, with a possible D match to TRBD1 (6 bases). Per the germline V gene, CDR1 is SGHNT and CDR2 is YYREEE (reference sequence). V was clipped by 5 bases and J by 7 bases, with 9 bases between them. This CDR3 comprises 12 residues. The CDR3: CASRKGGGELFF. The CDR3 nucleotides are TGTGCCAGCAGAAAAGGGGGCGGGGAGCTGTTTTTT.

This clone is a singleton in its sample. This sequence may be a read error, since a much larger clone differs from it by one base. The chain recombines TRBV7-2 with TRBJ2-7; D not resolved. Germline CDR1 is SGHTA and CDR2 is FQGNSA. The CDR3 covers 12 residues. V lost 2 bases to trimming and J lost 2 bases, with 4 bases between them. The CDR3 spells CASSLSAYEQYF. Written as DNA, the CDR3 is TGTGCCAGCAGCTTATCGGCCTACGAGCAGTACTTC.

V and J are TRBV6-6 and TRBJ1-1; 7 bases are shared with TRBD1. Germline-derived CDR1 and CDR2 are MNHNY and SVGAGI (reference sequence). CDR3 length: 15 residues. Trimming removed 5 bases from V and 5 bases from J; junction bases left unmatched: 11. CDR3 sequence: CASSPTGGRGTEAFF. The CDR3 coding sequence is TGTGCCAGCAGTCCTACTGGGGGCAGGGGGACTGAAGCTTTCTTT.

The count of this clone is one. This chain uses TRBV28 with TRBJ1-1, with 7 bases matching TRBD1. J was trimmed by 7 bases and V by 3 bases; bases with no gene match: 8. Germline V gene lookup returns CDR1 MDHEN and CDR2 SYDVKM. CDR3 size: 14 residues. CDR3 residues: CASSFRGAYSEAFF. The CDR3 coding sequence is TGTGCCAGCAGTTTCAGGGGGGCGTACAGTGAAGCTTTCTTT.

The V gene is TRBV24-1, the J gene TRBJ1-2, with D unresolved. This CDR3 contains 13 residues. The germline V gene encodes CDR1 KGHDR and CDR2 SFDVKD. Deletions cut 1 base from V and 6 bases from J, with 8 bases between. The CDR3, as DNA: TGTGCCACCAGTGATTTAACGCAGGATGGCTACACCTTC. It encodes CATSDLTQDGYTF.

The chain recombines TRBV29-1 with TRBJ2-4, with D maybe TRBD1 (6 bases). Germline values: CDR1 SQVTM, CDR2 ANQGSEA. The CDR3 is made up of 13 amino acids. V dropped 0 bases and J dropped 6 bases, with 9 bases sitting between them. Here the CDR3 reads CSVEDRGANIQYF. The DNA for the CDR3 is TGCAGCGTTGAAGACAGGGGTGCAAACATTCAGTACTTC. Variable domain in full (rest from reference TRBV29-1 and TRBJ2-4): SAVISQKPSRDICQRGTSLTIQCQVDSQVTMMFWYRQQPGQSLTLIATANQGSEATYESGFVIDKFPISRPNLTFSTLTVSNMSPEDSSIYLCSVEDRGANIQYFGAGTRLSVL.

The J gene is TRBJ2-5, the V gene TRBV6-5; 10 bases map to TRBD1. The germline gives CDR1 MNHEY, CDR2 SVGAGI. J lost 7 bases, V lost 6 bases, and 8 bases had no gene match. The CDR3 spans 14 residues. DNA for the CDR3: TGTGCCAGCAGCTTCGGACAGGGGGGAGGGACCCAGTACTTC. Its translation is CASSFGQGGGTQYF.

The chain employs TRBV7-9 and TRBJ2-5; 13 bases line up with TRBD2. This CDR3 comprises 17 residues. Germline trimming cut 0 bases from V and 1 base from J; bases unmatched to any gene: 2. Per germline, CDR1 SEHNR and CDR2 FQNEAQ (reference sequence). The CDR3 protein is CASSLAGTSGIQETQYF. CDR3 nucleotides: TGTGCCAGCAGCTTAGCCGGGACTAGCGGGATCCAAGAGACCCAGTACTTC.

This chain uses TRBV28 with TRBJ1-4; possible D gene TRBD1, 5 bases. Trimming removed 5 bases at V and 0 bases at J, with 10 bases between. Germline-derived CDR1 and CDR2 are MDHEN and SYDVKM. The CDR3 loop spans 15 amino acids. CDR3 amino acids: CASSQGGPTNEKLFF. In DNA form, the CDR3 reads TGTGCCAGCAGTCAGGGCGGCCCAACTAATGAAAAACTGTTTTTT.

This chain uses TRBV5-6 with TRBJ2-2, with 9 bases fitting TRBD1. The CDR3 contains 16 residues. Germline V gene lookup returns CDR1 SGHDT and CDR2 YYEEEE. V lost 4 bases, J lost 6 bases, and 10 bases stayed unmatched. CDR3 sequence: CASSPPGQGVPGELFF. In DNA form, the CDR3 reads TGTGCCAGCAGCCCCCCGGGACAGGGTGTTCCCGGGGAGCTGTTTTTT.

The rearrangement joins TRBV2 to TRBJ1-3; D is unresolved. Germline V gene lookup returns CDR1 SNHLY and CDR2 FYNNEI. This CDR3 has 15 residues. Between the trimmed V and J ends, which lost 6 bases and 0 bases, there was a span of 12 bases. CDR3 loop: CASSLGLSSGNTIYF. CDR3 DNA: TGTGCCAGCAGCCTAGGCTTAAGCTCTGGAAACACCATATATTTT.

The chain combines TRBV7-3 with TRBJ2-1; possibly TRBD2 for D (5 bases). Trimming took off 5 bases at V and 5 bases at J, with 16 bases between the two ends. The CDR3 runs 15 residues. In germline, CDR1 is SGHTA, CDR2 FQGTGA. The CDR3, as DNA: TGTGCCAGCAGCCGAACAGTGGGAGTGGACAATGAGCAGTTCTTC. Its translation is CASSRTVGVDNEQFF.

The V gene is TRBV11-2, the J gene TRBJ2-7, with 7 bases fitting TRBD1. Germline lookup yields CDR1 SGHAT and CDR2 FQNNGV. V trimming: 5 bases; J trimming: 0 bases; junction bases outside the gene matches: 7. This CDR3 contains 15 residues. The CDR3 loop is CASSRTGTVSYEQYF. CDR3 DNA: TGTGCCAGCAGCCGTACCGGGACAGTCTCCTACGAGCAGTACTTC.

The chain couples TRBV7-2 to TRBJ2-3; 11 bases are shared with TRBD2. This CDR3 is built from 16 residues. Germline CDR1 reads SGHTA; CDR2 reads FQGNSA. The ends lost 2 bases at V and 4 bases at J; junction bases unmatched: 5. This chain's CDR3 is CASSLLAGGPSDTQYF. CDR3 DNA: TGTGCCAGCAGCTTATTAGCGGGAGGGCCTTCAGATACGCAGTATTTT. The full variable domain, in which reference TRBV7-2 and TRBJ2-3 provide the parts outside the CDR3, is GAGVSQSPSNKVTEKGKDVELRCDPISGHTALYWYRQSLGQGLEFLIYFQGNSAPDKSGLPSDRFSAERTGGSVSTLTIQRTQQEDSAVYLCASSLLAGGPSDTQYFGPGTRLTVL.

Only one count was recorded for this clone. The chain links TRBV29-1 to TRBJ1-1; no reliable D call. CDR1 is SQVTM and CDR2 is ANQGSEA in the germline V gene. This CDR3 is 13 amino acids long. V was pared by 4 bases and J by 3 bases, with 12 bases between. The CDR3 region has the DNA TGCAGCGTTGTAACCCACGGAGACACTGAAGCTTTCTTT. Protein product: CSVVTHGDTEAFF.

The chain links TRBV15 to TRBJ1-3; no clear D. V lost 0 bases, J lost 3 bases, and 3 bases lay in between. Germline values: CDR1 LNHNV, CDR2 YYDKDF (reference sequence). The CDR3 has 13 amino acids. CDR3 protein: CATSRDNGNTIYF. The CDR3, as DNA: TGTGCCACCAGCAGAGACAATGGAAACACCATATATTTT.

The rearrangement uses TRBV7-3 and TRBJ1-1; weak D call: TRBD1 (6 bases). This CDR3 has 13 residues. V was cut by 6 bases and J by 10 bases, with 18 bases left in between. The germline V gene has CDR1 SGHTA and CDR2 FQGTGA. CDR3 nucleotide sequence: TGTGCCAGCAGTCGGGGACAAGGGGAGGGAGCTTTCTTT. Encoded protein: CASSRGQGEGAFF.

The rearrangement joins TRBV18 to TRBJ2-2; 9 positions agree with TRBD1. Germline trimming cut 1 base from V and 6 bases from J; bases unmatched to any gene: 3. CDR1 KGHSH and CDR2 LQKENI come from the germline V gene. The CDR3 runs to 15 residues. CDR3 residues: CASSPRTGDPGELFF. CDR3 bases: TGTGCCAGCTCACCACGGACAGGGGACCCCGGGGAGCTGTTTTTT.

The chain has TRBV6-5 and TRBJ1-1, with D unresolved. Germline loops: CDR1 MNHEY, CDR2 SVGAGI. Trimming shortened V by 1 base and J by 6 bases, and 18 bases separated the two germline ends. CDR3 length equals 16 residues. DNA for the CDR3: TGTGCCAGCAGTTACTGGACGGGGTCCCCGACGGCTGAAGCTTTCTTT. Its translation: CASSYWTGSPTAEAFF.

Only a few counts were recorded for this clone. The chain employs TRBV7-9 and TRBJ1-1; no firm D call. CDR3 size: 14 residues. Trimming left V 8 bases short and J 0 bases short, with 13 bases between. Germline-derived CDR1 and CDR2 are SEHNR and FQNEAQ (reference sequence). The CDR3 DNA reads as TGTGCCAGCGGTCGAGGAGTGCTGAACACTGAAGCTTTCTTT. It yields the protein CASGRGVLNTEAFF.

The CDR3 loop is CASGGIGTGDEKLFF. CDR3 bases: TGTGCCAGTGGGGGGATAGGGACAGGGGATGAAAAACTGTTTTTT. The chain recombines TRBV19 with TRBJ1-4, with 10 bases identical to TRBD1. CDR3 size: 15 residues. Losses at the gene ends were 8 bases for V and 6 bases for J; bases not matched to a gene: 9. Germline loops: CDR1 LNHDA, CDR2 SQIVND (reference sequence).

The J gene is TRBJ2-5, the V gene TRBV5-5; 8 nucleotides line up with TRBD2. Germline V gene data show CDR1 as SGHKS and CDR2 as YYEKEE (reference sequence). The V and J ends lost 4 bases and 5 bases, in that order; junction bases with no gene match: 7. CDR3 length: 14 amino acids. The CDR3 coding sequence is TGTGCCAGCAGCCAAGCGGGAGCGGGGGAGACCCAGTACTTC. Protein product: CASSQAGAGETQYF.

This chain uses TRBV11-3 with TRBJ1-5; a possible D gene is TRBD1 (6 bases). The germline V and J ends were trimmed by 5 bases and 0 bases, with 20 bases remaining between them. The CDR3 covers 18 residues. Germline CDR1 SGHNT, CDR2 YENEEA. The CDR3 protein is CASSPHDRKLYSNQPQHF. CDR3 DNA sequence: TGTGCCAGCAGCCCCCACGACAGGAAACTTTATAGCAATCAGCCCCAGCATTTT.

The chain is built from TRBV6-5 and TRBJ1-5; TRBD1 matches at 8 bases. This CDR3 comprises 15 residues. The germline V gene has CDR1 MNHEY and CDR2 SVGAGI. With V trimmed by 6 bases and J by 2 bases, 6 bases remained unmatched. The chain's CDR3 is CASRRTGLGNQPQHF. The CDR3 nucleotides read TGTGCCAGCAGGCGGACAGGGCTTGGCAATCAGCCCCAGCATTTT.

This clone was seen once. CDR3 residues: CASSQSVRDRGVRGTDTQYF. CDR3 in DNA: TGCGCCAGCAGTCAATCCGTAAGGGACAGGGGGGTCCGGGGCACAGATACGCAGTATTTT. The rearrangement uses TRBV23-1 and TRBJ2-3, with 11 bases fitting TRBD1. Being an ORF, TRBV23-1 has a function that is uncertain. V dropped 0 bases and J dropped 1; count of bases not matched to a gene: 12. There are 20 residues in the CDR3.

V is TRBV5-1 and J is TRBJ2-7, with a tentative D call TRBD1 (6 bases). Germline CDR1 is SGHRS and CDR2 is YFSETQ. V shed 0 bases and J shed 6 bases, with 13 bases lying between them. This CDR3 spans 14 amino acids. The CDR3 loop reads CASSLGTQGSEQYF. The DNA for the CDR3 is TGCGCCAGCAGCTTGGGTACACAGGGTAGCGAGCAGTACTTC. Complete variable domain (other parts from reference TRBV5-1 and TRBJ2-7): KAGVTQTPRYLIKTRGQQVTLSCSPISGHRSVSWYQQTPGQGLQFLFEYFSETQRNKGNFPGRFSGRQFSNSRSEMNVSTLELGDSALYLCASSLGTQGSEQYFGPGTRLTVT.

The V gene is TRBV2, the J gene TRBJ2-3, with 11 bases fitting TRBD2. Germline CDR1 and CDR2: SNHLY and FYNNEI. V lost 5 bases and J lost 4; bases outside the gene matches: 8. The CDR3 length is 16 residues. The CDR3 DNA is TGTGCCAGCAGTCCCGTTAGCGGGAGGGCAGCAGATACGCAGTATTTT. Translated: CASSPVSGRAADTQYF.

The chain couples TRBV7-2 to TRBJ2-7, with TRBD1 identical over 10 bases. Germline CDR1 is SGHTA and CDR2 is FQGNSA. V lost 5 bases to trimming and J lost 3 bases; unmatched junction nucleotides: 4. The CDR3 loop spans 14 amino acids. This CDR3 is CASSRDRGFYEQYF. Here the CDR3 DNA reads TGTGCCAGCAGCAGGGACAGGGGATTCTACGAGCAGTACTTC.

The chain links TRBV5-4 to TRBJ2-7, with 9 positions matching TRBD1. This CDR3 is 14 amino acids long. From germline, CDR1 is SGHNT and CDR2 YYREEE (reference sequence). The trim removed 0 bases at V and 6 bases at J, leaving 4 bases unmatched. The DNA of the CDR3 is TGTGCCAGCAGCTTGGGACAGGGGGGAGGCGAGCAGTACTTC. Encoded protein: CASSLGQGGGEQYF.